This T cell receptor beta chain derives from a study of T cell responses to AZD1222 COVID-19 vaccine (dated by TCRdb to the early 2020s). Regarding the study in general: TCR sequencing covered 230 or so trial participants: 207 given two doses of AZD1222 and 26 given two doses of MenACWY control vaccine. Trial participants were enrolled into age subgroups of 18-55, 56-69 and 70-plus years, which contained 148, 28 and 57 TCR-sequenced participants, respectively.

The CDR3 regions of human TCRbeta chains were subjected to immunosequencing. The paper's processing steps were these. TCRs in the repertoires were matched against a reference library of SARS-CoV-2-specific TCRs that had been generated with the MIRA antigen-specificity platform. Breadth meant the fraction of unique TCRs that were SARS-CoV-2-associated, whereas depth meant the fraction of total T cells that were SARS-CoV-2-associated. Using the MIRA data, every spike-specific TCR was mapped to the spike region that the TCR reacted to and assigned to either a CD4 or a CD8 class. Log10-transformed breadth and depth values were compared by one-way ANOVA with Sidak's multiple comparisons tests. TCRdb retrieved this table from immuneACCESS and kept in-frame rearrangements only. Not all clones are present; in checked studies, unresolved V genes account for under half, and no reason is known for the remainder. V and J calls and clone size follow that table, whereas D and trimming were derived from the DNA. The sample profile shows 98,000 or so clones; 88% of them were found once. Approximately 15% of the sample is in the top ten clones.

Based on the germline V gene, the CDR1 and CDR2 sequences are MRHNA and SNTAGT. The germline V and J ends show losses of 4 bases and 1 base respectively, and no gene match explains 2 bases of the junction. The CDR3 covers 14 residues, taking in both the cysteine and the phenylalanine. Only the CDR3 portion is preserved as DNA: 42 bases, with reading frame beginning at the first base. Worth noting for this clone: The antigen this receptor binds is unknown. It has no much larger one-base neighbor in the sample; base qualities were not kept.

On the study overall, not on this receptor specifically: Nearly half of unique spike-specific TCRs reportedly recognized epitopes outside regions mutated in the B.1.351 and B.1.1.7 variants. Conclusions about previously exposed vaccinees are limited, since just five to seven AZD1222 recipients were seropositive for SARS-CoV-2 at baseline. Most participants were white British and females outnumbered males, and the authors suggested that clonal diversity may have been underestimated. The 56-69-year group was small, and its depth increase did not reach significance, likely because of low power. CD4 TCRs associated with the vaccine covered the entire spike protein, and the dominant responses were in regions 160-218 and 743-854. After two AZD1222 doses, spike-specific TCR breadth and depth were significantly higher than at day 0 and than in MenACWY recipients. Because no day 14 peak-response samples were available, repertoires were characterized only after the peak T cell response.

Taken with the paper, the label for time point translates to: about 28 days (+/-7) after the second vaccine dose. AZD1222 recipients whose second dose came at about 4 weeks and those whose second dose came at about 12 weeks were combined into one group, since spike-specific TCR depth and breadth did not differ between the two schedules. Vaccinee samples were obtained from the UK trials COV001 and COV002, which included a single-blind randomized controlled phase 2/3 trial of AZD1222 (ChAdOx1 nCoV-19) in healthy adults. Trial participant PBMC samples were collected at day 0 and day 28 after the second dose for TCRbeta chain sequencing.

The chain employs TRBV6-4 and TRBJ1-1, and 8 junction bases match TRBD1. The clonotype originates from an adult who received the AZD1222 COVID-19 vaccine. The material sequenced was peripheral blood, taken 28 days after the second AZD1222 dose. The DNA is as follows: TGTGCCAGCAGTGCACAGGGGGGGAACACTGAAGCTTTCTTT. Translation gives CASSAQGGNTEAFF.